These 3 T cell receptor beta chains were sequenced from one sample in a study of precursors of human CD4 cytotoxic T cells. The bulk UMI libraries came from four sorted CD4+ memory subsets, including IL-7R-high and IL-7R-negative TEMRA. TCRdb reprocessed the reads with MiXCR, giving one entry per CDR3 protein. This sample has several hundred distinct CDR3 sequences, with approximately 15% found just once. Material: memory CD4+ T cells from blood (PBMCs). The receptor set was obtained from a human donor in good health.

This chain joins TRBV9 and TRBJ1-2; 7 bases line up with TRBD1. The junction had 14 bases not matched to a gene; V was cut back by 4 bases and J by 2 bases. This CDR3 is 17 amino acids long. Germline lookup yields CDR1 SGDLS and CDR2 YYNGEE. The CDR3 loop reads CASSPSGQTIRNYGYTF. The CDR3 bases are TGTGCCAGCAGCCCCTCGGGACAGACAATCCGAAACTATGGCTACACCTTC.

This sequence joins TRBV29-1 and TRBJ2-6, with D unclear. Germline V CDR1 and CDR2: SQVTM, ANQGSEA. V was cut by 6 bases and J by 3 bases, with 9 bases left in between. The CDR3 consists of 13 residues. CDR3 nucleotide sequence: TGCAGCGTCCTCTGGGGTGGGGCCAACGTCCTGACTTTC. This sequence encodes CSVLWGGANVLTF.

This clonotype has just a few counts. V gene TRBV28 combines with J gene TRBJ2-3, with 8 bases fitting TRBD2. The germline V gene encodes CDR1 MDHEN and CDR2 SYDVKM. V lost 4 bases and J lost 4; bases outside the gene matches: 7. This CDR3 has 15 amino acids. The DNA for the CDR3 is TGTGCCAGCAGTTCGCCGGGGGGGAGCGCAGATACGCAGTATTTT. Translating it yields CASSSPGGSADTQYF. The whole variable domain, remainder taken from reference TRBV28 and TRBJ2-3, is DVKVTQSSRYLVKRTGEKVFLECVQDMDHENMFWYRQDPGLGLRLIYFSYDVKMKEKGDIPEGYSVSREKKERFSLILESASTNQTSMYLCASSSPGGSADTQYFGPGTRLTVL.